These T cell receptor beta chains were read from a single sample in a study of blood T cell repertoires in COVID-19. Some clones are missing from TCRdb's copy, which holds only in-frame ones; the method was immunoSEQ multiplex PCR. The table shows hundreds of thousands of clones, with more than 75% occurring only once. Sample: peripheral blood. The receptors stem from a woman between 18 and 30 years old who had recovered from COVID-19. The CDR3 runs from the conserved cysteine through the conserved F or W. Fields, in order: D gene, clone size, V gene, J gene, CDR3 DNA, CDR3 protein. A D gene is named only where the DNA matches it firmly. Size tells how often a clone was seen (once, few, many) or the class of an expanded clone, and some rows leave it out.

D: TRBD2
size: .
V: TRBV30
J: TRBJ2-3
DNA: TGTGCCTGGAGTAAAGGGACTAGCGGGAGTTTGGATACGCAGTATTTT
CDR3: CAWSKGTSGSLDTQYF

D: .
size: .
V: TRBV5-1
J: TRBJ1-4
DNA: TGCGCCAGCAGCTCGGGGAGGGGCGGTGAACTGTTTTTT
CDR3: CASSSGRGGELFF

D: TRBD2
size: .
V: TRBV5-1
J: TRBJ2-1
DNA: TGCGCCAGCAGCTTGGAACCGGGACTAGCGAGCAATGAGCAGTTCTTC
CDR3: CASSLEPGLASNEQFF

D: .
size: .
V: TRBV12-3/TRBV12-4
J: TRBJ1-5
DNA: TGTGCCAGCAGTTTTTCGTATCAGCCCCAGCATTTT
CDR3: CASSFSYQPQHF

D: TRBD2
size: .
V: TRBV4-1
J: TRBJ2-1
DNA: TGCGCCAGCAGCCAGGGCGGGAGTGGATACAATGAGCAGTTCTTC
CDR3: CASSQGGSGYNEQFF

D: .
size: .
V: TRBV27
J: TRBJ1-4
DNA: TGTGCCAGCAGTTTTATTGGAGCTAATGAAAAACTGTTTTTT
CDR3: CASSFIGANEKLFF

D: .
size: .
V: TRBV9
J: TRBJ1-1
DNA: TGTGCCAGCAGCGTAGGACAGGTGAACACTGAAGCTTTCTTT
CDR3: CASSVGQVNTEAFF

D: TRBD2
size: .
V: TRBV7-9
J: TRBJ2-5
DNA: TGTGCCAGCAGCTTAGGCGGCGGACTAGCGGGAGGAGAGACCCAGTACTTC
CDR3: CASSLGGGLAGGETQYF

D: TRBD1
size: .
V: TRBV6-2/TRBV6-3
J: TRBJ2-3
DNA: TGTGCCAGCAGTTACGCAGAACAGGGGGGAGGCACAGATACGCAGTATTTT
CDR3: CASSYAEQGGGTDTQYF

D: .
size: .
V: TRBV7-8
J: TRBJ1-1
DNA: TGTGCCAGCAGCCGCTCGCGGGGGGAGTTGACTTTCTTT
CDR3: CASSRSRGELTFF

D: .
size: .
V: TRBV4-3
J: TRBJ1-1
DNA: TGCGCCAGCAGCCGAGCGACAGTGAACACTGAAGCTTTCTTT
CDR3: CASSRATVNTEAFF

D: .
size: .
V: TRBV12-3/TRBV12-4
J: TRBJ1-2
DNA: TGTGCCAGCAGTTTCGGGTATGGCTACACCTTC
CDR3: CASSFGYGYTF

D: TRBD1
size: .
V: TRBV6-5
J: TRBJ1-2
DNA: TGTGCCAGCAGTACCGGACAGGGAATAGCGGGTGGGTCGACCTTC
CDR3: CASSTGQGIAGGSTF

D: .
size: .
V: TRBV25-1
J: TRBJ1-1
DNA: TGTGCCAGCAGTGGCGGGGCAGCCGCTTTCTTT
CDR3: CASSGGAAAFF

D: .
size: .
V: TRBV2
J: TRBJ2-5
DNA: TGTGCCAGCAGTGAGTGGTGGGCAGGCCAAGAGACCCAGTACTTC
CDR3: CASSEWWAGQETQYF

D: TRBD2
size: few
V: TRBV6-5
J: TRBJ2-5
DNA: TGTGCCAGCGGGGGACTAGCGGGAGACCAAGAGACCCAGTACTTC
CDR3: CASGGLAGDQETQYF

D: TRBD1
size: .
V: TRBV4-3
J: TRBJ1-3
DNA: TGCGCCAGCAGCCAAAGACAGGGCTCTGGAAACACCATATATTTT
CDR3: CASSQRQGSGNTIYF

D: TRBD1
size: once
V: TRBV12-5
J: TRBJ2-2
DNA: TGTGCTAGTGGTTTTTTCCGGGACAGGGGTTCCGGGGAGCTGTTTTTT
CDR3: CASGFFRDRGSGELFF

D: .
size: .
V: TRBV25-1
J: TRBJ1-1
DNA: TGTGCCAGCAGTTTAAAGGCGCAGGCTGAAGCTTTCTTT
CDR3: CASSLKAQAEAFF

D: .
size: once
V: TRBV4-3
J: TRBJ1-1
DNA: TGCGCCAGCAGCCAAGGACTGGGCACTGAAGCTTTCTTT
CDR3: CASSQGLGTEAFF

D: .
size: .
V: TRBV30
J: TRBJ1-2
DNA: TGTGCCTGGATACGGGGTGGGGAGGGTGGCTACACCTTC
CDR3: CAWIRGGEGGYTF

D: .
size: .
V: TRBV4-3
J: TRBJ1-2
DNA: TGCGCCAGCAGCCAACCCAGGAGGGGCTACACCTTC
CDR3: CASSQPRRGYTF

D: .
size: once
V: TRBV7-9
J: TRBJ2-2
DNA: TGTGCCAGCAGCTTTAAAACCGGGGAGCTGTTTTTT
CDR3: CASSFKTGELFF

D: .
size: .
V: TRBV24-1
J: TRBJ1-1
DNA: TGTGCCACCAGTGATTTGCAGGGAGGGAAAGCTTTCTTT
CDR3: CATSDLQGGKAFF

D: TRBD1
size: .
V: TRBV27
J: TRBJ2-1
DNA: TGTGCCAGCAGTCAAACAGGGGGCTTGGGCAATGAGCAGTTCTTC
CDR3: CASSQTGGLGNEQFF

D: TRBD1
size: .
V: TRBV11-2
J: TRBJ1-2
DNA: TGTGCCAGCAGCTTATTTGGCAGGGGGCTAGGCGGCTACACCTTC
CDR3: CASSLFGRGLGGYTF

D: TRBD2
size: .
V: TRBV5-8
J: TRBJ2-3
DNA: TGTGCCAGCAGCTTGACTAGCGGGAGGGCCAGGGTCCGAGATACGCAGTATTTT
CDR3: CASSLTSGRARVRDTQYF

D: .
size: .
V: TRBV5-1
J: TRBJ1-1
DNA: TGCGCCAGCAGCTCCGGACAGTACACTGAAGCTTTCTTT
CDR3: CASSSGQYTEAFF

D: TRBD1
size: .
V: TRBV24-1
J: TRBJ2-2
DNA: TGTGCCCACTCGGGACAGCCTAAGCCTGGCGGGGAGCTGTTTTTT
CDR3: CAHSGQPKPGGELFF

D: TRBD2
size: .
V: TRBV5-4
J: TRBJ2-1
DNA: TGTGCCAGCAGCCGAACTAGCGGGGGTTTCTCCGGGGAGCAGTTCTTC
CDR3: CASSRTSGGFSGEQFF

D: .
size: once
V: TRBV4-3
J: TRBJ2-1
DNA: TGCGCCAGCAGCCCGGGGTTCGTCAATGAGCAGTTCTTC
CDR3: CASSPGFVNEQFF

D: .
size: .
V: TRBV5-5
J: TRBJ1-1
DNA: TGTGCCAGCAGCTCCCTACAGCGGGGGGCCCTGAACACTGAAGCTTTCTTT
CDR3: CASSSLQRGALNTEAFF

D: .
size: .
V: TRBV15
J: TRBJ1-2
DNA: TGTGCCACCAGCAGAGTCAGTGTCCTCTATGGCTACACCTTC
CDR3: CATSRVSVLYGYTF

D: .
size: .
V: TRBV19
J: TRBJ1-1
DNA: TGTGCCAGTAGTACCAGGACAGTTGGGGGTAGACGGGAAGCTTTCTTT
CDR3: CASSTRTVGGRREAFF

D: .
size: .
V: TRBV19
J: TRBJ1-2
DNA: TGTGCCAGTAGAATCGACAGCCGCGGAGACTATGGCTACACCTTC
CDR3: CASRIDSRGDYGYTF

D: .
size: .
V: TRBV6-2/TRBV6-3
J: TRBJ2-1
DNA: TGTGCCAGCAGTTACTCGCTGTACGTAGAAACCATTTACAATGAGCAGTTCTTC
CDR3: CASSYSLYVETIYNEQFF

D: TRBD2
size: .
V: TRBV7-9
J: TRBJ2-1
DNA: TGTGCCAGCTCTAGCGGGGGGTACAATGAGCAGTTCTTC
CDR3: CASSSGGYNEQFF

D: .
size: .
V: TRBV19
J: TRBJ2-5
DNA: TGTGCCAGTAGTACTTCTTTTGGGCGAGAGACCCAGTACTTC
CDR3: CASSTSFGRETQYF

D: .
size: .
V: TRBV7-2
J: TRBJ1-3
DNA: TGTGCCAGCAGCTTAGCAAGGAGTTTCTCTGGAAACACCATATATTTT
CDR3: CASSLARSFSGNTIYF

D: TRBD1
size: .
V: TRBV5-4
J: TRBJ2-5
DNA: TGTGCCAGCAGCCCCTATATGAGGGGGCCGGAGACCCAGTACTTC
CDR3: CASSPYMRGPETQYF

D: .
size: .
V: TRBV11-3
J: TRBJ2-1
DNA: TGTGCCAGCAGCTTAACTTCCGCCTGGGGCCTATCTGAGCAGTTCTTC
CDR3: CASSLTSAWGLSEQFF

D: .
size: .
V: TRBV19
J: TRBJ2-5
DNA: TGTGCCAGCAGTTTAAATCAAGAGACCCAGTACTTC
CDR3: CASSLNQETQYF

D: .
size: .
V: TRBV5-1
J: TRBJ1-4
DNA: TGCGCCAGCAGCAAACTGACAGGTCCAGATGAAAAACTGTTTTTT
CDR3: CASSKLTGPDEKLFF

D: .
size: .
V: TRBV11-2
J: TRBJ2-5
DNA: TGTGCCAGCAGCTTTAGCAGGGCCCCTCAAGAGACCCAGTACTTC
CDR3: CASSFSRAPQETQYF

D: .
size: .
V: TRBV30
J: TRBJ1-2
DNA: TGTGCCTGGTACCCCCCGGTGTGGTCTCCCGGGGGCTATGGCTACACCTTC
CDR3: CAWYPPVWSPGGYGYTF

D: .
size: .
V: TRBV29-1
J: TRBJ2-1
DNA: TGCAGCGTTGAGGGCCGACAGAAGCAGTTCTTC
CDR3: CSVEGRQKQFF

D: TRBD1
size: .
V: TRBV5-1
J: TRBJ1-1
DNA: TGCGCCAGCAGCGCCCACAGGGGAAGGGGACCTGAAGCTTTCTTT
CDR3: CASSAHRGRGPEAFF

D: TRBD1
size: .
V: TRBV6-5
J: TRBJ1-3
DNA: TGTGCCAGCGGGAGGACAGGCGGCACCATATATTTT
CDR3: CASGRTGGTIYF

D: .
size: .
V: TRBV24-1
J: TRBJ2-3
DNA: TGTGCCACCAGTGATTTGCGTCAGGGCCGCACAGATACGCAGTATTTT
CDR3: CATSDLRQGRTDTQYF

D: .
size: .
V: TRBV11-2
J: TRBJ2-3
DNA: TGTGCCAGCAGCTTTAGCGGCCAGAGCACAGATACGCAGTATTTT
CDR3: CASSFSGQSTDTQYF

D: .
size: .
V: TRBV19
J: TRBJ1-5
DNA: TGTGCCAGTAGTATTTTCTCCAGGGTGACGTGGAATCAGCCCCAGCATTTT
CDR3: CASSIFSRVTWNQPQHF

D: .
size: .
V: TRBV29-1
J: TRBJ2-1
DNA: TGCAGCGTTGCAGGGGACAATGAGCAGTTCTTC
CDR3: CSVAGDNEQFF